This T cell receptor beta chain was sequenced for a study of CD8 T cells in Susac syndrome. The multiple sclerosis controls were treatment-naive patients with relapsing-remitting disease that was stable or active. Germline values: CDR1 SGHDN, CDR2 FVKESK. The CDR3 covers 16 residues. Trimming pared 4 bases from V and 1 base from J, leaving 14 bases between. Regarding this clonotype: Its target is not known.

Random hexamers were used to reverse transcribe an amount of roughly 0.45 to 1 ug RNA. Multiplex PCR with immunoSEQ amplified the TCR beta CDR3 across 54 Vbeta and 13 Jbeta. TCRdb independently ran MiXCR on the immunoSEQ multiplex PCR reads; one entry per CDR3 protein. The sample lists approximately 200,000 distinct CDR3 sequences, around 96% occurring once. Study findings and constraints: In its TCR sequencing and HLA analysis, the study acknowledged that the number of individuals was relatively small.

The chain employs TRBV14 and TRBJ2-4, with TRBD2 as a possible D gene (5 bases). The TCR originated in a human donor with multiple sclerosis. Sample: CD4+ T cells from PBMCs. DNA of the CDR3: TGTGCCAGCAGCCCCCTAGGAGGCCCTGCCAAAAACATTCAGTACTTC. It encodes CASSPLGGPAKNIQYF.